A single sample gave rise to the 21 T cell receptor beta chains below, sequenced in a study of blood T cell repertoires in COVID-19. Profiling relied on immunoSEQ multiplex PCR, and the TCRdb table lists in-frame clones only, not all of them. The top ten clones hold 1.5% of a sample with roughly 200,000 clones, about 86% of them seen once. Sequenced: peripheral blood. The receptors were sampled from a man younger than 35 with active or convalescent COVID-19.

This chain's CDR3 is CASSPQRGGDGYTF. In DNA, the CDR3 is TGTGCCAGCTCCCCCCAGAGGGGGGGAGATGGCTACACCTTC. The chain joins TRBV18 to TRBJ1-2, with D possibly matching TRBD1 (6 bases). This CDR3 is 14 amino acids long. The V end lost 6 bases, the J end lost 6 bases, and 17 bases lay between the germline ends. Germline values: CDR1 KGHSH, CDR2 LQKENI.

V and J are TRBV28 and TRBJ1-2; 7 bases match TRBD1. Germline V gene data show CDR1 as MDHEN and CDR2 as SYDVKM. With V trimmed by 3 bases and J by 5 bases, 18 bases remained unmatched. The CDR3 spans 18 residues. CDR3 residues: CASSFPRAGGLDSYGYTF. CDR3 bases: TGTGCCAGCAGTTTCCCTAGGGCAGGGGGGCTGGATTCGTATGGCTACACCTTC.

The chain has TRBV28 and TRBJ1-5; D might be TRBD1 (5 bases). CDR1 MDHEN and CDR2 SYDVKM come from the germline V gene. The CDR3 contains 16 residues. Trimming stripped 3 bases from V and 4 bases from J, with 16 bases between. CDR3 amino acids: CASSLAGKARNQPQHF. In DNA form, the CDR3 reads TGTGCCAGCAGTTTGGCAGGGAAGGCCCGAAATCAGCCCCAGCATTTT.

The chain has TRBV7-2 and TRBJ2-1; no firm D call. CDR3 length equals 15 residues. The germline gives CDR1 SGHTA, CDR2 FQGNSA. V shed 1 base and J shed 5 bases, with 12 bases lying between them. The CDR3 coding sequence is TGTGCCAGCAGCTTAGTAGTTATGAAAAACAATGAGCAGTTCTTC. It translates to CASSLVVMKNNEQFF.

V and J are TRBV20-1 and TRBJ1-5; 10 nucleotides line up with TRBD1. After removal of 3 bases from V and 5 bases from J, the junction contained 13 bases not matched to a gene. The CDR3 runs to 17 residues. From germline, CDR1 is DFQATT and CDR2 SNEGSKA (reference sequence). The CDR3, as DNA: TGCAGTGCTAGTAACTCCTTGACAGGGGGCGCCGATCAGCCCCAGCATTTT. This sequence encodes CSASNSLTGGADQPQHF.

The rearrangement uses TRBV2 and TRBJ2-5, with 11 bases aligning to TRBD2. CDR3 size: 13 residues. V dropped 6 bases and J dropped 4; count of bases not matched to a gene: 1. Germline CDR1 is SNHLY and CDR2 is FYNNEI. The CDR3 loop is CASSGLAGETQYF. The CDR3 DNA reads as TGTGCCAGCAGCGGACTAGCGGGAGAGACCCAGTACTTC.

The V call is TRBV27, the J call TRBJ1-1, with a tentative D call TRBD1 (6 bases). The CDR3 runs 15 residues. Germline V CDR1 and CDR2: MNHEY, SMNVEV (reference sequence). V was pared by 1 base and J by 5 bases, with 14 bases between. The CDR3 DNA sequence: TGTGCCAGCAGTTTATTAGCGGGGGCGCGTACTGAAGCTTTCTTT. Amino acids: CASSLLAGARTEAFF.

This clone was observed once. CDR3 nucleotide sequence: TGTGCCAGCAGCTTAGTCGGAGGGATGAACACTGAAGCTTTCTTT. Encoded protein: CASSLVGGMNTEAFF. The chain is built from TRBV7-6 and TRBJ1-1; D remains ambiguous. Trimming took off 1 base at V and 0 bases at J, with 9 bases between the two ends. This CDR3 has 15 amino acids. Germline V gene data show CDR1 as SGHVS and CDR2 as FNYEAQ.

This chain connects TRBV7-9 to TRBJ1-2; perhaps TRBD1 as D (5 bases). The CDR3 covers 14 residues. CDR1 SEHNR and CDR2 FQNEAQ come from the germline V gene (reference sequence). With 5 bases removed from V and 6 bases from J, the gap between germline ends came to 16 bases. CDR3 bases: TGTGCCAGCAGCACACGGGGGACCTGGGATGGCTACACCTTC. Amino acid sequence: CASSTRGTWDGYTF.

The chain combines TRBV30 with TRBJ1-5; no clear D. Germline V gives CDR1 GTSNPN, CDR2 SVGIG (reference sequence). The CDR3 sequence is 14 residues long. The germline V and J ends were trimmed by 1 base and 0 bases, with 7 bases remaining between them. The CDR3 region has the DNA TGTGCCTGGAGTGATCTTTATAGCAATCAGCCCCAGCATTTT. Amino acids: CAWSDLYSNQPQHF.

As DNA, the CDR3 is TGTGCCAGCTCACCGTCTTCGACCGGGGAGCTGTTTTTT. Amino acid sequence: CASSPSSTGELFF. The V call is TRBV18, the J call TRBJ2-2; D gene ambiguous. Trimming cost V 3 bases and J 5 bases, with 7 bases left between them. CDR3 length equals 13 residues. The germline V gene encodes CDR1 KGHSH and CDR2 LQKENI.

The chain combines TRBV9 with TRBJ1-2, with 10 bases that match TRBD1. The V segment lost 3 bases and the J segment 7 bases; nucleotides outside the gene matches: 9. This CDR3 is 15 amino acids long. Per the germline V gene, CDR1 is SGDLS and CDR2 is YYNGEE. CDR3 sequence: CASSESTGGWGGYTF. The CDR3, as DNA: TGTGCCAGCAGCGAGTCGACAGGGGGCTGGGGTGGCTACACCTTC. Using reference TRBV9 and TRBJ1-2 for the parts outside the CDR3, the full variable domain is DSGVTQTPKHLITATGQRVTLRCSPRSGDLSVYWYQQSLDQGLQFLIQYYNGEERAKGNILERFSAQQFPDLHSELNLSSLELGDSALYFCASSESTGGWGGYTFGSGTRLTVV.

This rearrangement joins TRBV7-8 to TRBJ2-3; TRBD2 matches 8 bases. The J segment lost 2 bases and the V segment lost 1 base, leaving 11 bases of the junction unmatched. There are 18 residues in the CDR3. The V gene's germline CDR1 is SGHVS and CDR2 FQNEAQ. The DNA for the CDR3 is TGTGCCAGCAGCTTAGTTCCAGCTAGCGGGCGGGACACAGATACGCAGTATTTT. This encodes CASSLVPASGRDTDTQYF.

This chain joins TRBV5-1 and TRBJ2-1; 12 bases are shared with TRBD2. The CDR3 contains 17 residues. With V trimmed by 1 base and J by 9 bases, 11 bases remained unmatched. Per germline, CDR1 SGHRS and CDR2 YFSETQ. The CDR3 DNA reads TGCGCCAGCAGCTTGAGTAGTACTAGCGGGGGGATTGGTGAGCAGTTCTTC. This sequence encodes CASSLSSTSGGIGEQFF.

The CDR3 DNA is TGCGCCAGCAGCCTGGCCTCTTACACCGGGGAGCTGTTTTTT. Its protein is CASSLASYTGELFF. V is TRBV4-1 and J is TRBJ2-2; D gene unclear. The CDR3 has 14 amino acids. In germline, CDR1 is MGHRA, CDR2 YSYEKL. V lost 4 bases to trimming and J lost 3 bases, with 9 bases between them.

The rearrangement uses TRBV9 and TRBJ1-4; no definite D call. Trimming pared 0 bases from V and 8 bases from J, leaving 11 bases between. CDR3 length: 14 amino acids. The germline CDR1 and CDR2 sequences are SGDLS and YYNGEE. The DNA for the CDR3 is TGTGCCAGCAGCGTAGCTACGGGTGAGGAAAAACTGTTTTTT. Amino acid sequence: CASSVATGEEKLFF.

The chain joins TRBV30 to TRBJ2-2; 7 bases fit TRBD2. The V gene end was trimmed by 5 bases and the J gene end by 1 base; junction bases not matched to a gene: 10. The V gene's germline CDR1 is GTSNPN and CDR2 SVGIG (reference sequence). This CDR3 contains 16 residues. The CDR3 DNA follows: TGTGCCTGGGGAGGCCTAGCGGCATTGAACACCGGGGAGCTGTTTTTT. It translates to CAWGGLAALNTGELFF.

V and J are TRBV19 and TRBJ2-7; 10 positions agree with TRBD1. CDR3 length: 15 amino acids. The V segment lost 6 bases and the J segment 7 bases; nucleotides outside the gene matches: 12. Per the germline V gene, CDR1 is LNHDA and CDR2 is SQIVND (reference sequence). CDR3 region: CASSMTTGGLGEQYF. The DNA of the CDR3 is TGTGCCAGTAGCATGACGACAGGGGGCTTGGGTGAGCAGTACTTC.

This rearrangement joins TRBV30 to TRBJ1-5; D not certain. Germline V gene sequence: CDR1 GTSNPN, CDR2 SVGIG (reference sequence). Trimming pared 1 base from V and 4 bases from J, leaving 11 bases between. The CDR3 length is 14 residues. CDR3: CAWSGRIGNQPQHF. The DNA for the CDR3 is TGTGCCTGGAGTGGGAGGATTGGGAATCAGCCCCAGCATTTT.

The chain joins TRBV4-3 to TRBJ2-5, with D perhaps matching TRBD2 (5 bases). Germline V gene sequence: CDR1 LGHNA, CDR2 YSLEER. There are 15 residues in the CDR3. With 1 base removed from V and 0 bases from J, the gap between germline ends came to 9 bases. CDR3 sequence (DNA): TGCGCCAGCAGCCAAGTCCGGGGTAACCAAGAGACCCAGTACTTC. It translates to CASSQVRGNQETQYF.

The rearrangement links TRBV5-1 to TRBJ2-1, with a tentative D call TRBD2 (5 bases). The CDR3 covers 18 residues. Trimming removed 0 bases at V and 0 bases at J, with 16 bases between. CDR1 and CDR2 (germline): SGHRS, YFSETQ. Here the CDR3 reads CASSLDGSSFSSYNEQFF. As DNA, the CDR3 is TGCGCCAGCAGCTTGGACGGTTCTAGCTTTAGCTCCTACAATGAGCAGTTCTTC.